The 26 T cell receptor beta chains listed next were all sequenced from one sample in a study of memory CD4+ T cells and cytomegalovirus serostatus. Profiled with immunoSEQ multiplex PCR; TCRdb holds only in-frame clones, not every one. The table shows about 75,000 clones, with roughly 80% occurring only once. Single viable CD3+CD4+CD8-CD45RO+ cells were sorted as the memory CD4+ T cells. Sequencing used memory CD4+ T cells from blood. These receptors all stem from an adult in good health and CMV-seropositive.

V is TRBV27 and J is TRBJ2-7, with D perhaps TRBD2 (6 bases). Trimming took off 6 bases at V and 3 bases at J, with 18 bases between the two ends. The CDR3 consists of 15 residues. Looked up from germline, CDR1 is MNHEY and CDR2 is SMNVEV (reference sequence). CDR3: CASRSTRGGFYEQYV. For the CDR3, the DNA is TGTGCCAGCAGGTCGACTAGAGGCGGATTCTACGAGCAGTACGTC.

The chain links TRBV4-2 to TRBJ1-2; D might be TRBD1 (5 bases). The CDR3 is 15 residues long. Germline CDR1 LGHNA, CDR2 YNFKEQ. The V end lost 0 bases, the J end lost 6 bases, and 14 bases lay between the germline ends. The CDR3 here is CASSQEAGGGDGYTF. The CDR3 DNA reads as TGTGCCAGCAGCCAAGAGGCCGGGGGTGGGGATGGCTACACCTTC.

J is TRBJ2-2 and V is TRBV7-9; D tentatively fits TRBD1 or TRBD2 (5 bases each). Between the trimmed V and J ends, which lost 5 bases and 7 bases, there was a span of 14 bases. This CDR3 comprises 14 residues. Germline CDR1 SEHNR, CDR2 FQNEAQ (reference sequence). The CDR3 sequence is CASSLGTFNGELFF. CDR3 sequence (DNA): TGTGCCAGCAGCCTCGGGACCTTCAACGGGGAGCTGTTTTTT. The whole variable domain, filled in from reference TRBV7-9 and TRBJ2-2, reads DTGVSQNPRHKITKRGQNVTFRCDPISEHNRLYWYRQTLGQGPEFLTYFQNEAQLEKSRLLSDRFSAERPKGSFSTLEIQRTEQGDSAMYLCASSLGTFNGELFFGEGSRLTVL.

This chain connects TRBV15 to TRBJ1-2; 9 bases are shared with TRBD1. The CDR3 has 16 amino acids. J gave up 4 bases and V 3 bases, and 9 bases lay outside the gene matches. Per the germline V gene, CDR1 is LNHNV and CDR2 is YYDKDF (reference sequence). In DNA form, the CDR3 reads TGTGCCACCAGCAGGGCCCTGGGACAGGGCTCCTATGGCTACACCTTC. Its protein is CATSRALGQGSYGYTF.

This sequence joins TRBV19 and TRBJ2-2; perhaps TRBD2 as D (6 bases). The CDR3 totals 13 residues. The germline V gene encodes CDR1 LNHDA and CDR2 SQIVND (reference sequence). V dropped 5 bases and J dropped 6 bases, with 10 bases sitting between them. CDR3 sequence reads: CASSVRRAGELFF. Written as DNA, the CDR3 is TGTGCCAGTAGTGTCAGGAGGGCCGGGGAGCTGTTTTTT.

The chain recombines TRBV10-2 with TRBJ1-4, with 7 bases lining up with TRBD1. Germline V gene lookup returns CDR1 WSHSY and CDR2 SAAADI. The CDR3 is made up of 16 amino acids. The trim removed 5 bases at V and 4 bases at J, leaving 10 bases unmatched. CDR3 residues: CASSFGGGQFNEKLFF. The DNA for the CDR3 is TGCGCCAGCAGTTTTGGAGGGGGACAGTTTAATGAAAAACTGTTTTTT.

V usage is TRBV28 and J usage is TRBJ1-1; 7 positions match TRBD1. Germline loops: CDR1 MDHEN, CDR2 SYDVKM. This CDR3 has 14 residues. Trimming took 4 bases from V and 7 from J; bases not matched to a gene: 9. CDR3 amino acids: CASSSYSPGGEAFF. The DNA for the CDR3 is TGTGCCAGCAGTTCTTACAGCCCAGGGGGTGAAGCTTTCTTT.

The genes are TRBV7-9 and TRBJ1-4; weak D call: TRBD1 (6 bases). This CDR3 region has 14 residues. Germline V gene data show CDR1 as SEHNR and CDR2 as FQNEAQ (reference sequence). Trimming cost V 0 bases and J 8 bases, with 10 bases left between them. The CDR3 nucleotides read TGTGCCAGCAGCTTAGCGGGGGCGCTGGAAAAACTGTTTTTT. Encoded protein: CASSLAGALEKLFF.

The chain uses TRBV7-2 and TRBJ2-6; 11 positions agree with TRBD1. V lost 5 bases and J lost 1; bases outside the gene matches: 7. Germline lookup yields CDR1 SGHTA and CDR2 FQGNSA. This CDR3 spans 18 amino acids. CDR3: CASSAWTGGVSGANVLTF. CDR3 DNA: TGTGCCAGCAGCGCATGGACAGGGGGCGTTTCTGGGGCCAACGTCCTGACTTTC.

The CDR3 DNA reads TGTGCCACCAAACAGACCTCGGCGGCCTACGAGCAGTACTTC. Translating it yields CATKQTSAAYEQYF. The genes are TRBV10-3 and TRBJ2-7; D not certain. The germline V gene encodes CDR1 ENHRY and CDR2 SYGVKD. This CDR3 is 14 amino acids long. The V end lost 10 bases, the J end lost 2 bases, and 18 bases lay between the germline ends.

The CDR3 here is CASSEGFEGFYGYTF. The DNA for the CDR3 is TGTGCCAGCAGTGAAGGATTCGAGGGATTCTATGGCTACACCTTC. This rearrangement joins TRBV6-1 to TRBJ1-2; the D is unclear. This CDR3 contains 15 residues. CDR1 and CDR2 (germline): MNHNS, SASEGT. The V gene lost 1 base and the J gene lost 4 bases, with 13 bases spanning the gap.

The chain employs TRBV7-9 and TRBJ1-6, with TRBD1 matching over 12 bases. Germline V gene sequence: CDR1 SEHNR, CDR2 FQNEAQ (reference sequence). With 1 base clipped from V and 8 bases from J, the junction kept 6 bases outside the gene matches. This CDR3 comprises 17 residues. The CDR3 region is CASSLGGQGASYSPLHF. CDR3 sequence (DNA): TGTGCCAGCAGCTTAGGGGGACAGGGGGCTTCCTATTCACCCCTCCACTTT.

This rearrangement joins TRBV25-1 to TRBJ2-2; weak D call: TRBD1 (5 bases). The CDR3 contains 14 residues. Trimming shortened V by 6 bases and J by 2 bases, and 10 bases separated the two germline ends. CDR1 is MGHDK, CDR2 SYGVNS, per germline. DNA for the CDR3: TGTGCCAGCAGCTGGGGCAGTAACACCGGGGAGCTGTTTTTT. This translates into CASSWGSNTGELFF.

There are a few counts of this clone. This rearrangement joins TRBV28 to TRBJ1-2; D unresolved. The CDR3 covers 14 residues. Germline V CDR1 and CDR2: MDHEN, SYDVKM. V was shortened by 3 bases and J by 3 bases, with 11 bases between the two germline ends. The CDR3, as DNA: TGTGCCAGCAGTTTCGTTTTGACTGACTATGGCTACACCTTC. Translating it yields CASSFVLTDYGYTF.

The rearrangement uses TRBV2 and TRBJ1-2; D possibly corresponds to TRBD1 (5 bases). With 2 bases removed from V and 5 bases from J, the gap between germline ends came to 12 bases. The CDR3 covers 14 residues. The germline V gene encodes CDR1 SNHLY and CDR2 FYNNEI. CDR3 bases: TGTGCCAGCAGTGAATTCGCAGGGATGTATGGCTACACCTTC. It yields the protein CASSEFAGMYGYTF. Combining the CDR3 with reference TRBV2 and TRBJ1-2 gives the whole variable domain EPEVTQTPSHQVTQMGQEVILRCVPISNHLYFYWYRQILGQKVEFLVSFYNNEISEKSEIFDDQFSVERPDGSNFTLKIRSTKLEDSAMYFCASSEFAGMYGYTFGSGTRLTVV.

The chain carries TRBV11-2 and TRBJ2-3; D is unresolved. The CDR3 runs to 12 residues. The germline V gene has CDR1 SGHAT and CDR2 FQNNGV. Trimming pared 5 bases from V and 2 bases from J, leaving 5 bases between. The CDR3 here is CASSLITDTQYF. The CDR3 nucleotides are TGTGCCAGCAGCCTGATCACAGATACGCAGTATTTT. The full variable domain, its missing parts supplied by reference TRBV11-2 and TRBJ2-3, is EAGVAQSPRYKIIEKRQSVAFWCNPISGHATLYWYQQILGQGPKLLIQFQNNGVVDDSQLPKDRFSAERLKGVDSTLKIQPAKLEDSAVYLCASSLITDTQYFGPGTRLTVL.

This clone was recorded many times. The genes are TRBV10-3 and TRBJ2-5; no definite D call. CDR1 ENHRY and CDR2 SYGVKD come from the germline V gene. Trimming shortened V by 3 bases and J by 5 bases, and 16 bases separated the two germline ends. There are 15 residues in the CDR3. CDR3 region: CAISDSRRTEETQYF. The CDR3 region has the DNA TGTGCCATCAGTGACTCCCGGCGGACCGAGGAGACCCAGTACTTC.

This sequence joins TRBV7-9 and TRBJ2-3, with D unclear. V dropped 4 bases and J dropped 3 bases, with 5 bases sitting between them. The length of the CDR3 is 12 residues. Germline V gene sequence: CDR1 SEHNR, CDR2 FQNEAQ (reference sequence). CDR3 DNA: TGTGCCAGCAGCTCCGGGACAGATACGCAGTATTTT. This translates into CASSSGTDTQYF.

The CDR3 region has the DNA TGTGCCAGCAGCCCGTCAGGGCTCGGGCAGCCCCAGCATTTT. Protein sequence: CASSPSGLGQPQHF. V and J are TRBV28 and TRBJ1-5, with a tentative D call TRBD1 (5 bases). V was shortened by 6 bases and J by 7 bases, with 16 bases between the two germline ends. Germline V gene lookup returns CDR1 MDHEN and CDR2 SYDVKM. This CDR3 has 14 amino acids.

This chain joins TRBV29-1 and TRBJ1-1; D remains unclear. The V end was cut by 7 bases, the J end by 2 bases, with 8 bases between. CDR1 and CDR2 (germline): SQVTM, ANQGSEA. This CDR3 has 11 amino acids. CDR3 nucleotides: TGCAGCGCCAAGGGTAACACTGAAGCTTTCTTT. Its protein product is CSAKGNTEAFF.

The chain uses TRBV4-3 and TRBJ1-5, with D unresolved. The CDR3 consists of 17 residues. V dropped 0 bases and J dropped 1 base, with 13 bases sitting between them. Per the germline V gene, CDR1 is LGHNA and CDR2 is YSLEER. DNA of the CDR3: TGCGCCAGCAGCCAAGATAGCGGGTTCGGGAGCAATCAGCCCCAGCATTTT. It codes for CASSQDSGFGSNQPQHF.

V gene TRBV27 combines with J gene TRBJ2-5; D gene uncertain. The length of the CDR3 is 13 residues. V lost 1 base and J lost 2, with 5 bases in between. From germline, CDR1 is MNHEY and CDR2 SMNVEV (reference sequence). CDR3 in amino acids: CASSLWGQETQYF. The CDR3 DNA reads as TGTGCCAGCAGTTTATGGGGTCAAGAGACCCAGTACTTC.

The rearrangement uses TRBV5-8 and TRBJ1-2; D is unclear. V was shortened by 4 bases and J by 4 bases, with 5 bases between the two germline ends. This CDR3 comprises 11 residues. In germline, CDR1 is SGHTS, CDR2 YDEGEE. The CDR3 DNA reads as TGTGCCAGCAGCGCCTTCTATGGCTACACCTTC. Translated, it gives CASSAFYGYTF.

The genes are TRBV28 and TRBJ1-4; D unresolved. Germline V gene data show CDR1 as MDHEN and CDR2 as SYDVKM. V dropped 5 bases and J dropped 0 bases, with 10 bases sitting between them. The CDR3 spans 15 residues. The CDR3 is CASSSIIPTNEKLFF. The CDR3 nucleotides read TGTGCCAGCAGTAGCATCATACCAACTAATGAAAAACTGTTTTTT.

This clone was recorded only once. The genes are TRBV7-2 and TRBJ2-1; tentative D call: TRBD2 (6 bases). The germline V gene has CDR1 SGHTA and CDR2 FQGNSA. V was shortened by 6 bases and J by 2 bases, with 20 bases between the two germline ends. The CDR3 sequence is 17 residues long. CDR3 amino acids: CASRVPGLERPYNEQFF. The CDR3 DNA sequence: TGTGCCAGCAGAGTACCGGGACTCGAGAGACCCTACAATGAGCAGTTCTTC. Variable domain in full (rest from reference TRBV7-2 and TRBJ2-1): GAGVSQSPSNKVTEKGKDVELRCDPISGHTALYWYRQSLGQGLEFLIYFQGNSAPDKSGLPSDRFSAERTGGSVSTLTIQRTQQEDSAVYLCASRVPGLERPYNEQFFGPGTRLTVL.

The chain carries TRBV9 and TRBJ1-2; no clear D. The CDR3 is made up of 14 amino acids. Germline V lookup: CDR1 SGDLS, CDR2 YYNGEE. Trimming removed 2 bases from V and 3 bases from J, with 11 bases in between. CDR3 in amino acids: CASSVPPEDYGYTF. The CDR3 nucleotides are TGTGCCAGCAGCGTCCCGCCCGAGGACTATGGCTACACCTTC.